This T cell receptor beta chain was sequenced for a study of CD8 T cells in ankylosing spondylitis (dated by TCRdb to 2015 to 2018). About the investigation overall: To find TCR variants linked to disease, the study profiled T cell receptor beta repertoires in ankylosing spondylitis patients and healthy donors. In total, the full study cohort was made up of roughly 110 healthy donors and 25 to 30 ankylosing spondylitis patients. Samples of peripheral blood were taken, and for ankylosing spondylitis patients, synovial fluid was collected as well.

This clonotype was recorded at least ten times. Its cognate antigen has yet to be identified. One base away there is no much larger clone; base qualities are not given. The paper's findings and limits, for the study overall: According to the report, matched synovial fluid samples from ankylosing spondylitis patients were significantly enriched for the disease-linked clones. In peripheral blood, the disease-linked clones were found at relatively low frequencies and had a CD8+ phenotype. Blood from ankylosing spondylitis patients appeared to be characterized by a TCR beta motif made up of about 8 highly homologous amino acid variants. Some of the motif variants had been reported before in the synovial fluid and blood of reactive arthritis patients, a finding that suggests common disease-initiation mechanisms.

From the cysteine up to the phenylalanine, the CDR3 has a length of 16 residues. Only the CDR3 part of the read is kept: 48 bases, read in frame from the first base. CDR1 and CDR2 (SGHVS, FQNEAQ) derive from the germline V gene. Trimming at the junction amounts to 4 bases on V and 0 bases on J, and the germline ends lie 13 bases apart. The data were produced on an Illumina HiSeq 2500. TCR beta libraries were prepared by quantitative 5'-RACE with molecular barcodes. The source study handled its data this way. A new computational method based on a probabilistic model of VDJ rearrangement was used to identify disease-linked TCR variants. Through fastp at Q25 and MiXCR, TCRdb rebuilt clones from the public reads, retaining in-frame beta chains. CDR3 protein duplicates are merged, each entry listing the most common genes and DNA. These V and J calls derive from TCRdb rather than the authors' analysis. The sample data list roughly 120,000 distinct CDR3 sequences, and roughly 15% of these were observed just once. The ten largest clonotypes hold about 3% of the sample.

Sequenced: blood, either unsorted or a sorted T cell fraction (not recorded which). This sequence originates from a female donor with ankylosing spondylitis or in good health (not recorded which). The sequence is built from TRBV7-8 and TRBJ1-5, with no confident D gene call. The CDR3 is CASSSWSQYSNQPQHF. The DNA sequence reads TGTGCCAGCAGCTCATGGTCGCAGTATAGCAATCAGCCCCAGCATTTT.